Listed below are T cell receptor beta chains from one sample, sequenced in a study of patients and donors after allogeneic stem cell transplantation. Each CDR3 protein is one row after TCRdb ran MiXCR on the RT-PCR reads. The data hold about a million distinct CDR3 sequences, with approximately 18% observed a single time. Sequencing input: blood, either unsorted or a sorted T cell fraction (not recorded which). The receptors come from a human donor who was either an allogeneic HSCT recipient or a stem cell or donor lymphocyte infusion donor (not recorded which). It is not recorded whose cells these are; they may come from a transplant donor. CDR3s include the opening cysteine and the closing phenylalanine or tryptophan. Fields, in order: CDR3 length, clone size, J gene, V gene, D gene, CDR3 protein, CDR3 DNA. The D gene is left open where the match is weak. Expanded clones are given a class, and other clones once, few, many or no size at all.

>15|.|TRBJ1-4|TRBV7-9|TRBD1
CASSLRQGGSEKLFF
TGTGCCAGCAGCTTACGACAGGGTGGAAGTGAAAAACTGTTTTTT
>15|.|TRBJ2-1|TRBV4-3|.
CASSQDGGENNEQFF
TGCGCCAGCAGCCAAGATGGAGGAGAGAACAATGAGCAGTTCTTC
>13|many|TRBJ1-1|TRBV6-5|.
CASSYTRNTEAFF
TGTGCCAGCAGTTACACGAGGAACACTGAAGCTTTCTTT
>13|.|TRBJ2-7|TRBV7-9|.
CASSLPGIYEQYF
TGTGCCAGCAGCTTACCAGGCATCTACGAGCAGTACTTC
>15|.|TRBJ2-2|TRBV3-1|.
CASSQFLAGTGELFF
TGTGCCAGCAGCCAATTTCTAGCCGGCACCGGGGAGCTGTTTTTT
>16|few|TRBJ2-1|TRBV5-1|TRBD2
CASSLVASGGAFEQFF
TGCGCCAGCAGCTTGGTTGCTAGCGGGGGGGCCTTTGAGCAGTTCTTC
>16|few|TRBJ2-7|TRBV20-1|TRBD2
CSASSGGIKLSYEQYF
TGCAGTGCTTCCTCGGGAGGGATCAAACTCTCCTACGAGCAGTACTTC
>16|.|TRBJ1-5|TRBV11-2|TRBD1
CASSPRTGMGNQPQHF
TGTGCCAGCAGCCCCCGGACAGGGATGGGAAATCAGCCCCAGCATTTT
>14|.|TRBJ1-3|TRBV29-1|TRBD1
CSVNRGDSGNTIYF
TGCAGCGTTAACAGGGGCGACTCTGGAAACACCATATATTTT
>14|few|TRBJ1-2|TRBV20-1|.
CSADSAGGVDGYTF
TGCAGTGCGGACTCGGCGGGGGGCGTAGATGGCTACACCTTC
>13|few|TRBJ1-2|TRBV20-1|.
CSAPRRGANGYTF
TGCAGTGCTCCCCGTCGGGGGGCGAATGGCTACACCTTC
>13|few|TRBJ2-7|TRBV12-3/TRBV12-4|.
CASSFWDRYEQYF
TGTGCCAGCAGTTTTTGGGATCGGTACGAGCAGTACTTC
>14|many|TRBJ2-7|TRBV5-1|.
CASSLGTVSYEQYF
TGCGCCAGCAGCTTGGGGACAGTTTCCTACGAGCAGTACTTC
>14|.|TRBJ2-3|TRBV20-1|TRBD2
CSAEPGLETDTQYF
TGCAGTGCTGAGCCCGGACTAGAGACAGATACGCAGTATTTT
>15|few|TRBJ2-1|TRBV5-4|.
CASSLGGPLYNEQFF
TGTGCCAGCAGCCTCGGGGGGCCCCTTTACAATGAGCAGTTCTTC
>15|.|TRBJ1-4|TRBV12-3/TRBV12-4|.
CASSLAGPWNEKLFF
TGTGCCAGCAGTTTAGCGGGACCGTGGAATGAAAAACTGTTTTTT
>15|.|TRBJ1-4|TRBV7-9|.
CASSLGRKEDEKLFF
TGTGCCAGCAGCTTAGGCAGGAAGGAAGATGAAAAACTGTTTTTT
>14|.|TRBJ2-7|TRBV5-1|TRBD2
CASSSGGLAEEQYF
TGCGCCAGCAGCTCGGGCGGACTAGCGGAAGAGCAGTACTTC
>11|few|TRBJ1-2|TRBV29-1|.
CSGGDMIGYTF
TGCAGCGGAGGAGACATGATTGGCTACACCTTC
>13|.|TRBJ1-1|TRBV30|.
CAWSRGPNTEAFF
TGTGCCTGGAGTCGAGGACCGAACACTGAAGCTTTCTTT
>15|few|TRBJ2-1|TRBV5-5|.
CASSPGGYSYNEQFF
TGTGCCAGCAGCCCGGGGGGCTACTCCTACAATGAGCAGTTCTTC
>14|.|TRBJ1-2|TRBV7-9|.
CASSTSRGAAGYTF
TGTGCCAGCAGCACCTCCCGGGGGGCGGCTGGCTACACCTTC
>14|.|TRBJ2-4|TRBV7-9|.
CASSEKGGENIQYF
TGTGCCAGCAGCGAAAAGGGGGGGGAAAACATTCAGTACTTC
>12|many|TRBJ1-3|TRBV12-3/TRBV12-4|.
CASNGLGNTIYF
TGTGCCAGCAATGGGCTTGGAAACACCATATATTTT
>13|many|TRBJ2-1|TRBV12-3/TRBV12-4|.
CASSSPPGNEQFF
TGTGCCAGCAGTTCCCCGCCGGGGAATGAGCAGTTCTTC
>13|few|TRBJ1-3|TRBV10-3|.
CAISESGGITIYF
TGTGCCATCAGTGAGAGCGGCGGGATCACCATATATTTT
>15|.|TRBJ2-7|TRBV4-3|.
CASSQAWQGTYEQYF
TGCGCCAGCAGCCAAGCTTGGCAGGGGACCTACGAGCAGTACTTC
>16|few|TRBJ2-5|TRBV5-6|TRBD2
CASSRYSGGSKETQYF
TGTGCCAGCAGCCGATATAGCGGGGGATCCAAAGAGACCCAGTACTTC
>14|few|TRBJ1-1|TRBV7-9|.
CASSLETADVEAFF
TGTGCCAGCAGCTTAGAGACAGCTGACGTTGAAGCTTTCTTT
>15|.|TRBJ2-6|TRBV7-9|.
CASSLELAGAKVLTF
TGTGCCAGCAGCTTAGAGTTGGCTGGGGCCAAAGTCCTGACTTTC
>12|.|TRBJ2-3|TRBV29-1|.
CSVHSERNTQYF
TGCAGCGTCCACAGTGAAAGGAATACGCAGTATTTT
>16|few|TRBJ2-5|TRBV5-1|.
CASSNTRVSVQETQYF
TGCGCCAGCAGCAACACCAGGGTCTCTGTCCAAGAGACCCAGTACTTC